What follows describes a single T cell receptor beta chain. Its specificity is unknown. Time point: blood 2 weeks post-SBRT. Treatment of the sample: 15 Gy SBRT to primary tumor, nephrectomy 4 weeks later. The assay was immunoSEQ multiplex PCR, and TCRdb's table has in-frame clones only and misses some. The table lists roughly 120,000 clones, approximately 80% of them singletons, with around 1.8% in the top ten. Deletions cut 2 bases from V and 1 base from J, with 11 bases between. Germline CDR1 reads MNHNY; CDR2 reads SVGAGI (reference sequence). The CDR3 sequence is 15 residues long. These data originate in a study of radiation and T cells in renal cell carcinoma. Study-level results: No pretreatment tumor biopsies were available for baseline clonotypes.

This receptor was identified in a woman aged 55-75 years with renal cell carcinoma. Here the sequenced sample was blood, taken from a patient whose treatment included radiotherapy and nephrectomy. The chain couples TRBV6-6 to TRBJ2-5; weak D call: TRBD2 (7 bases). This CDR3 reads CASSYTRGAQETQYF. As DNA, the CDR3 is TGTGCCAGCAGTTACACTCGGGGGGCCCAAGAGACCCAGTACTTC.